These 12 T cell receptor beta chains share one sample of origin, sequenced in a study of neurological immune-mediated disorders. TCRdb re-called the 5' RACE reads with MiXCR, one entry per CDR3 protein. The repertoire has some 87,000 distinct CDR3 sequences, 5% to 6% of them found once; the top ten carry roughly 7.9%. The time point was: longitudinal time-point 2. Specimen: PBMCs. The receptor set was obtained from a woman aged 55-70 years with multiple sclerosis.

This clonotype has ten or more counts. The CDR3 region has the DNA TGTGCCAGCAGGGGACAGGGTCTCAGGAATTCACCCCTCCACTTT. Its protein is CASRGQGLRNSPLHF. V gene TRBV6-6 combines with J gene TRBJ1-6, with 9 bases aligning to TRBD1. V lost 6 bases to trimming and J lost 7 bases; unmatched junction nucleotides: 7. CDR3 length equals 15 residues. Germline V gene data show CDR1 as MNHNY and CDR2 as SVGAGI (reference sequence).

This clonotype came up many times. V usage is TRBV7-8 and J usage is TRBJ2-6; 13 positions match TRBD2. The CDR3 totals 20 residues. The V gene end was trimmed by 6 bases and the J gene end by 1 base; junction bases not matched to a gene: 12. In germline, CDR1 is SGHVS, CDR2 FQNEAQ. CDR3 sequence (DNA): TGTGCCAGCAGTACGACTAGCGGGGGGCCTTCCCGATCTGGGGCCAACGTCCTGACTTTC. Its protein is CASSTTSGGPSRSGANVLTF.

This clonotype was seen ten or more times. The chain has TRBV5-1 and TRBJ1-1, with unresolved D. This CDR3 comprises 17 residues. From germline, CDR1 is SGHRS and CDR2 YFSETQ. V shed 0 bases and J shed 2 bases, with 17 bases lying between them. CDR3 in DNA: TGCGCCAGCAGCTTGGCCAATTCAAGGGCCGGCAACACTGAAGCTTTCTTT. This gives the protein CASSLANSRAGNTEAFF.

This clonotype has at least ten counts. V is TRBV11-1 and J is TRBJ2-7; no definite D call. V was cut by 2 bases and J by 7 bases, with 15 bases left in between. The V gene's germline CDR1 is SGHAT and CDR2 FQDESV (reference sequence). CDR3 length: 14 amino acids. The CDR3 region has the DNA TGTGCCAGCAGCTTAAAATGGCCAGCTGGAGAGCAGTACTTC. Amino acid sequence: CASSLKWPAGEQYF.

This clonotype showed up many times. The rearrangement links TRBV12-3 or TRBV12-4 to TRBJ1-1; TRBD1 might be the D (5 bases). CDR3 length equals 17 residues. The V end was cut by 5 bases, the J end by 0 bases, with 19 bases between. The CDR3 reads CASSPVRDPFLNTEAFF. The CDR3 coding sequence is TGTGCCAGCAGTCCAGTCCGGGACCCATTTTTGAACACTGAAGCTTTCTTT.

This clonotype has ten or more counts. The genes are TRBV5-6 and TRBJ1-2, with D possibly being TRBD1 (6 bases). Germline V lookup: CDR1 SGHDT, CDR2 YYEEEE. The germline V and J ends were trimmed by 2 bases and 0 bases, with 11 bases remaining between them. This CDR3 is 15 amino acids long. CDR3 region: CASSFQGFANYGYTF. CDR3 DNA sequence: TGTGCCAGCAGCTTCCAGGGGTTCGCTAACTATGGCTACACCTTC.

This clonotype was counted many times. This chain connects TRBV5-1 to TRBJ2-5; D is ambiguous. Germline V gives CDR1 SGHRS, CDR2 YFSETQ. The CDR3 runs 13 residues. V was pared by 3 bases and J by 5 bases, with 11 bases between. The CDR3 coding sequence is TGCGCCAGCAGCTCGTTCAGTGGGGAGACCCAGTACTTC. Translated: CASSSFSGETQYF.

This clonotype was seen ten or more times. This sequence joins TRBV20-1 and TRBJ1-5; D might be TRBD1 (6 bases). V shed 0 bases and J shed 4 bases, with 10 bases lying between them. The CDR3 is made up of 14 amino acids. Germline V gene data show CDR1 as DFQATT and CDR2 as SNEGSKA (reference sequence). As DNA, the CDR3 is TGCAGTGCTAGAGAAGGACAGAGTAATCAGCCCCAGCATTTT. It translates to CSAREGQSNQPQHF.

The sample holds many counts of this clonotype. The chain employs TRBV27 and TRBJ2-7, with D tentatively TRBD2 (5 bases). Germline assignment: CDR1 MNHEY and CDR2 SMNVEV (reference sequence). The CDR3 spans 16 residues. The V gene lost 1 base and the J gene lost 0 bases, with 13 bases spanning the gap. CDR3 loop: CASSLFGVESSYEQYF. The CDR3 DNA sequence: TGTGCCAGCAGTTTATTCGGGGTGGAGAGCTCCTACGAGCAGTACTTC.

This clonotype occurred a few times. The chain links TRBV6-6 to TRBJ1-3; D not resolved. V lost 6 bases and J lost 1, with 16 bases in between. Germline-derived CDR1 and CDR2 are MNHNY and SVGAGI (reference sequence). The CDR3 loop spans 16 amino acids. The CDR3 region is CASSPEAARSGNTIYF. The CDR3 nucleotides are TGTGCCAGCAGCCCTGAGGCGGCTAGGTCTGGAAACACCATATATTTT.

This clonotype has at least ten counts. The V and J genes are TRBV25-1 and TRBJ1-3; D may be TRBD1 (5 bases). Germline V lookup: CDR1 MGHDK, CDR2 SYGVNS. Trimming took off 1 base at V and 10 bases at J, with 26 bases between the two ends. This CDR3 contains 18 residues. This chain's CDR3 is CASSESPKRGFGPGTIYF. The DNA for the CDR3 is TGTGCCAGCAGTGAATCCCCCAAAAGAGGGTTTGGCCCAGGGACCATATATTTT.

This clonotype has more than one count but fewer than ten. The chain combines TRBV20-1 with TRBJ2-3, with TRBD2 matching over 13 bases. The germline V gene encodes CDR1 DFQATT and CDR2 SNEGSKA (reference sequence). The CDR3 sequence is 14 residues long. V was clipped by 5 bases and J by 3 bases; unmatched bases: 2. DNA of the CDR3: TGCAGTGCTGGACTAGCGGGGGAAACAGATACGCAGTATTTT. It is translated as CSAGLAGETDTQYF.